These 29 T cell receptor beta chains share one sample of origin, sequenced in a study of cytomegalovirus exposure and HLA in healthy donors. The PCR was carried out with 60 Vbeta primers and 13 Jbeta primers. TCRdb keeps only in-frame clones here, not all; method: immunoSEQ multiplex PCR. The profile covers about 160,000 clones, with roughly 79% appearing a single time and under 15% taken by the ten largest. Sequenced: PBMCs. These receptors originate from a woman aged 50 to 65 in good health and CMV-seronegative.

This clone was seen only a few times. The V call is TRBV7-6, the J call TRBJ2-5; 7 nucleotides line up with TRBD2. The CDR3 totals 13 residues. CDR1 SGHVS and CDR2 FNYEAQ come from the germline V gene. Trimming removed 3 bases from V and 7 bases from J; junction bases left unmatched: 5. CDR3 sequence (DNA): TGTGCCAGCAGCTTTGGACTAGAAGGGACCCAGTACTTC. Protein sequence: CASSFGLEGTQYF.

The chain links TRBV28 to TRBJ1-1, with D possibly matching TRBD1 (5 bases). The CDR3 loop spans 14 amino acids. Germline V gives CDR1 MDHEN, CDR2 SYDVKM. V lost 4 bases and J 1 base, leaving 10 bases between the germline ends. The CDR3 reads CASSSTAENTEAFF. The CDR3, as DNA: TGTGCCAGCAGTTCGACAGCCGAGAACACTGAAGCTTTCTTT.

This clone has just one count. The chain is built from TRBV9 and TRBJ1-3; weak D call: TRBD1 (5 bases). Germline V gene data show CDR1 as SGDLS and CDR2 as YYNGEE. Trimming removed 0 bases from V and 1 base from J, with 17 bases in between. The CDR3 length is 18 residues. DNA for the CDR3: TGTGCCAGCAGCGTAGGGTTTCCTGGGAGGGGATCTGGAAACACCATATATTTT. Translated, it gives CASSVGFPGRGSGNTIYF.

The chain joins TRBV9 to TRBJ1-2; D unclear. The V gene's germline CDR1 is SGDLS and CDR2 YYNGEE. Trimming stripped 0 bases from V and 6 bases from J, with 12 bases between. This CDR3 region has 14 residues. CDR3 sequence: CASSVGAPQDGYTF. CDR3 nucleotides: TGTGCCAGCAGCGTAGGTGCCCCGCAGGATGGCTACACCTTC.

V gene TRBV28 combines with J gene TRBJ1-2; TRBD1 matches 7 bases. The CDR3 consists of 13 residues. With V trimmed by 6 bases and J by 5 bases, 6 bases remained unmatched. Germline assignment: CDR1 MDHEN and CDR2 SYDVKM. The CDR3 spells CASSSTGRYGYTF. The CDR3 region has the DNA TGTGCCAGCAGCTCGACAGGGAGATATGGCTACACCTTC.

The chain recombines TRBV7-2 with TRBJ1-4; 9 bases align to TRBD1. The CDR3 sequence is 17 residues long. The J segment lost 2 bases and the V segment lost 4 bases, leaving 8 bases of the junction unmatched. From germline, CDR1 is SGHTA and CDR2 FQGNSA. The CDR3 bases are TGTGCCAGCAGCTCGTCGGGACAGGGAGCGACTAATGAAAAACTGTTTTTT. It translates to CASSSSGQGATNEKLFF.

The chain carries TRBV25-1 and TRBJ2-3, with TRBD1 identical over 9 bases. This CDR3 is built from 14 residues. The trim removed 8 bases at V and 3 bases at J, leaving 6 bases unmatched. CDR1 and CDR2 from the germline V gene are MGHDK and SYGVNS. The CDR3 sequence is CASQTGTGTDTQYF. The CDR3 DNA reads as TGTGCCAGCCAAACCGGGACAGGGACAGATACGCAGTATTTT.

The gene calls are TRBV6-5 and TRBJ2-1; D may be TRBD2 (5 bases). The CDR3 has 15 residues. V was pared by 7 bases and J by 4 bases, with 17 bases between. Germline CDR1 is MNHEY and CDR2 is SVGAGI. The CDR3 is CASKGSEATYNEQFF. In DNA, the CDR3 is TGTGCCAGCAAGGGTTCGGAGGCCACTTACAATGAGCAGTTCTTC.

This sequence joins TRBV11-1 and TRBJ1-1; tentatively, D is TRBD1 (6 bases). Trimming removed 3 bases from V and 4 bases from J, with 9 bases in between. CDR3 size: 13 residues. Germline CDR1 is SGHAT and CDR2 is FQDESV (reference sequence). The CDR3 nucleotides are TGTGCCAGCAGCTTCGGGGGGCTCACTGAAGCTTTCTTT. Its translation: CASSFGGLTEAFF. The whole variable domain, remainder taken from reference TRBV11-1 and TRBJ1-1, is EAEVAQSPRYKITEKSQAVAFWCDPISGHATLYWYRQILGQGPELLVQFQDESVVDDSQLPKDRFSAERLKGVDSTLKIQPAELGDSAMYLCASSFGGLTEAFFGQGTRLTVV.

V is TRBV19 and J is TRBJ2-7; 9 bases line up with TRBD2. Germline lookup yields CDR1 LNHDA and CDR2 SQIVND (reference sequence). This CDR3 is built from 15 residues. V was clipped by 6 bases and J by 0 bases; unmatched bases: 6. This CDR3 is CASSSTSGLSYEQYF. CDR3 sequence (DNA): TGTGCCAGTAGCTCGACTAGCGGACTCTCCTACGAGCAGTACTTC.

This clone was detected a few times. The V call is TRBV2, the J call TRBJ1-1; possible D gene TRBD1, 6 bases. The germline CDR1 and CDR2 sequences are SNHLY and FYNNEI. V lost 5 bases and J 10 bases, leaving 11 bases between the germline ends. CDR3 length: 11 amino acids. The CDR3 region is CASSWGLGAFF. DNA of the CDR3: TGTGCCAGCAGTTGGGGGCTAGGAGCTTTCTTT.

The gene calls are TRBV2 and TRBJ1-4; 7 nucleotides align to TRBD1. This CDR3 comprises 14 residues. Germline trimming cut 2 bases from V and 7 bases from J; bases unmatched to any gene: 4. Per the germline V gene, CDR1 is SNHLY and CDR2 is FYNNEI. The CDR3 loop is CASSENRGGEKLFF. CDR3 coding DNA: TGTGCCAGCAGTGAAAACAGGGGCGGTGAAAAACTGTTTTTT.

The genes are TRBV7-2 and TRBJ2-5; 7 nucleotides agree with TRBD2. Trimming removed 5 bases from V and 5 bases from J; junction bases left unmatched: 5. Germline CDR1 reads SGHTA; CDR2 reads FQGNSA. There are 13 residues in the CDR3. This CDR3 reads CASSARRGETQYF. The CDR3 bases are TGTGCCAGCAGCGCCAGGCGGGGGGAGACCCAGTACTTC.

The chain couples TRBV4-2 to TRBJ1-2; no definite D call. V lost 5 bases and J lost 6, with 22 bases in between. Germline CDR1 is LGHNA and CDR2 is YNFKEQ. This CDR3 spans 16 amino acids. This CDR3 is CASSLADGLRSHGYTF. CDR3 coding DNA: TGTGCCAGCAGCTTGGCCGACGGGTTGCGTTCCCATGGCTACACCTTC.

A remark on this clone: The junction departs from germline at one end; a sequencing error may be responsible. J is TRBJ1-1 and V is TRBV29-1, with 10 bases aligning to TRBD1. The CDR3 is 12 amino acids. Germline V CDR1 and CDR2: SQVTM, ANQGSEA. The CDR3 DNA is TGCAGCGTTGAACACCGGGACAGGGGATCGCTCTTT. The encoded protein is CSVEHRDRGSLF.

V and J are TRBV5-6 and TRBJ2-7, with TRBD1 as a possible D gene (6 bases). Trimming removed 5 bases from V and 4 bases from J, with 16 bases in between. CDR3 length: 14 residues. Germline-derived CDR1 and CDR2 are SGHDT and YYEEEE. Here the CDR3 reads CASRQAGTPYEQYF. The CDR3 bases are TGTGCCAGCAGACAAGCCGGGACACCTTACGAGCAGTACTTC.

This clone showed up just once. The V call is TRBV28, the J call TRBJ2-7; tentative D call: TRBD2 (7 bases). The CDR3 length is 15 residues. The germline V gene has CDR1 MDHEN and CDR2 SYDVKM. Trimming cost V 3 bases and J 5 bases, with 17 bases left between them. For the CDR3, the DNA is TGTGCCAGCAGTTTTCTTCGGGGGGCTGTTAACGAGCAGTACTTC. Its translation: CASSFLRGAVNEQYF.

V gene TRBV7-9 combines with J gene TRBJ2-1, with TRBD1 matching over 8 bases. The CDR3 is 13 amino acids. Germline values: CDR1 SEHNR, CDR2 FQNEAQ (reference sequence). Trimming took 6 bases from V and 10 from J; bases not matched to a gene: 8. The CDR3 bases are TGTGCCAGCAGTCTCAACTCAGGGGGCGAGCAGTTCTTC. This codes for CASSLNSGGEQFF.

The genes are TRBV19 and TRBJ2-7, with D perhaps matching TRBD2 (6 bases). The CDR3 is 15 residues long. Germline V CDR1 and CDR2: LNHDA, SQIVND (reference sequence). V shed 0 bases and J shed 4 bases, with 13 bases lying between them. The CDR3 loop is CASSIDRRVRYEQYF. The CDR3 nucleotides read TGTGCCAGTAGTATAGATCGGAGGGTGCGGTACGAGCAGTACTTC.

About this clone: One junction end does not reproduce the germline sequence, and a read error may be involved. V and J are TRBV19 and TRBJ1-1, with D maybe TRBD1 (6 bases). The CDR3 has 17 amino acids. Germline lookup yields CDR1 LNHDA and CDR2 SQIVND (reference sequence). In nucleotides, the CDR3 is TGTGCCAGTAGATCAGACAGGATGGTCCCGGGGAGTACTGAAGCTTCCTTT. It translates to CASRSDRMVPGSTEASF.

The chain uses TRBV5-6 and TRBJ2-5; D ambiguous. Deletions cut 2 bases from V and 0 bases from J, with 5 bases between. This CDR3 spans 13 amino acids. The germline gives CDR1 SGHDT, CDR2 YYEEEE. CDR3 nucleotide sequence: TGTGCCAGCAGCTTCCGGGACCAAGAGACCCAGTACTTC. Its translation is CASSFRDQETQYF. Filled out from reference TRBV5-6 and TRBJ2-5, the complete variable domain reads DAGVTQSPTHLIKTRGQQVTLRCSPKSGHDTVSWYQQALGQGPQFIFQYYEEEERQRGNFPDRFSGHQFPNYSSELNVNALLLGDSALYLCASSFRDQETQYFGPGTRLLVL.

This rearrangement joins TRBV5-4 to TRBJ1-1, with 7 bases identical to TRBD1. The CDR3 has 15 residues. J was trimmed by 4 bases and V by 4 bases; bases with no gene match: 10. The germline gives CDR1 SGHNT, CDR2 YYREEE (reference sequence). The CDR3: CASSRAGQAGTEAFF. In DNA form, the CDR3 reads TGTGCCAGCAGCCGAGCCGGACAGGCTGGCACTGAAGCTTTCTTT.

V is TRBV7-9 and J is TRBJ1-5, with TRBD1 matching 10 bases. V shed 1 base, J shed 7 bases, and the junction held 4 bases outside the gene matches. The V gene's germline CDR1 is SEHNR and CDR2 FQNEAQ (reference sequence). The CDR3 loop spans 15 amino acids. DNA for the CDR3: TGTGCCAGCAGCTTAGGACAGGGGGCGATCCAGCCCCAGCATTTT. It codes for CASSLGQGAIQPQHF. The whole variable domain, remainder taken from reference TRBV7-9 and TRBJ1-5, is DTGVSQNPRHKITKRGQNVTFRCDPISEHNRLYWYRQTLGQGPEFLTYFQNEAQLEKSRLLSDRFSAERPKGSFSTLEIQRTEQGDSAMYLCASSLGQGAIQPQHFGDGTRLSIL.

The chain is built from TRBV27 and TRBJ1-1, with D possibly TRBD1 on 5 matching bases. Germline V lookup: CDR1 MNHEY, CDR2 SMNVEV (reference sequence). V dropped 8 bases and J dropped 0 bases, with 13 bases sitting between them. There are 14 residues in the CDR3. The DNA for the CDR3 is TGTGCCAGCGCGTGGTCCAGGGTGAACACTGAAGCTTTCTTT. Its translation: CASAWSRVNTEAFF.

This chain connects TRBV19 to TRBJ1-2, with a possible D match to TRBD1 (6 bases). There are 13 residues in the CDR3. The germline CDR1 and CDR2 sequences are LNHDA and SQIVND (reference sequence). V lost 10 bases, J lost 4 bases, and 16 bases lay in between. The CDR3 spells CATRDTFPYGYTF. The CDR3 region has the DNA TGTGCCACGAGGGACACCTTTCCCTATGGCTACACCTTC. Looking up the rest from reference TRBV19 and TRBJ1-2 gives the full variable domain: DGGITQSPKYLFRKEGQNVTLSCEQNLNHDAMYWYRQDPGQGLRLIYYSQIVNDFQKGDIAEGYSVSREKKESFPLTVTSAQKNPTAFYLCATRDTFPYGYTFGSGTRLTVV.

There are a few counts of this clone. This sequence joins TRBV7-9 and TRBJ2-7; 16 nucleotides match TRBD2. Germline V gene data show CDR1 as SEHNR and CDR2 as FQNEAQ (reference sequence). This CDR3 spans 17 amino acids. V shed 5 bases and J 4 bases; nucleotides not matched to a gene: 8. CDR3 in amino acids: CASSRSGTSGRGYEQYF. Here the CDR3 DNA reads TGTGCCAGCAGCCGTTCCGGGACTAGCGGGAGGGGGTACGAGCAGTACTTC.

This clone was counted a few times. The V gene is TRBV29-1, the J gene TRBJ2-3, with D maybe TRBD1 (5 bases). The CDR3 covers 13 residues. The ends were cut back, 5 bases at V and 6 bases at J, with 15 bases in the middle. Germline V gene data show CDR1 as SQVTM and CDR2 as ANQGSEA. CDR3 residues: CSVWTRLGDTQYF. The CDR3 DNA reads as TGCAGCGTTTGGACACGGCTAGGGGATACGCAGTATTTT.

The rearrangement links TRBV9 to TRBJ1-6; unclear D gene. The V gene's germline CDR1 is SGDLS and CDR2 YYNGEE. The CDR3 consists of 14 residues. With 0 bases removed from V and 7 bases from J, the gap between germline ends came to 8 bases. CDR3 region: CASSVAWENSPLHF. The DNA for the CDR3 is TGTGCCAGCAGCGTAGCGTGGGAGAATTCACCCCTCCACTTT.

CDR3 sequence reads: CASSKGWRDEQFF. The DNA of the CDR3 is TGTGCCAGCTCCAAGGGGTGGAGGGATGAGCAGTTCTTC. This sequence joins TRBV7-8 and TRBJ2-1; possible D gene TRBD2, 6 bases. V was pared by 8 bases and J by 8 bases, with 16 bases between. The CDR3 loop spans 13 amino acids. CDR1 is SGHVS, CDR2 FQNEAQ, per germline.